The clone carrying this T cell receptor (beta chain) was counted only a few times. The sample belongs to a study of blood T cells in healthy people across ages. This CDR3 comprises 16 residues. Germline CDR1 reads KGHSH; CDR2 reads LQKENI. V dropped 3 bases and J dropped 0 bases, with 12 bases sitting between them. A sample-barcoded 5' primer and a J-beta primer mix were used in a second PCR of roughly 7 to 12 cycles. TCRdb redid the calling of the 5' RACE reads with MiXCR, one entry per CDR3 protein. The sample lists roughly 900,000 distinct CDR3 sequences, 29% seen once, with 15% to 20% in the top ten.

This receptor was taken from a woman of 80 years or more in good health. The chain combines TRBV18 with TRBJ2-1; a possible D gene is TRBD1 (6 bases). Sequenced input: blood. The CDR3 region has the DNA TGTGCCAGCTCACCTCGGGACACTAGCTCCTACAATGAGCAGTTCTTC. This sequence encodes CASSPRDTSSYNEQFF.